The source of this T cell receptor delta chain is a study of γδ T cells in repeated Plasmodium falciparum infection. TCRdb reprocessed the multiplex PCR reads through CATT. The table has tens of thousands of delta-chain clones, around 2% seen once. This clone showed up just a few times. TCRdb's protein for this DNA is that of a much larger clone and differs from the translation at residue 5, likely a read error; the protein shown is the DNA translation. The specimen was gamma-delta T cells from blood. The source is a pool of human donors (malaria-infected and uninfected, not separated).

CDR3 coding DNA: TGTGCTTATAGGGGTTTCAGGCACAATTTCCTATGTCCTCTCTGGGGGTACACCGATAAACTCATCTTT. Protein product: CAYRGFRHNFLCPLWGYTDKLIF. The chain is built from TRAV38-2/DV8 and TRDJ1; possible D gene TRDD3, 7 bases. TCRdb offers no J gene call, so here the DNA was matched to germline to obtain one. Germline assignment: CDR1 TSESDYY and CDR2 QEAYKQQN. Trimming removed 4 bases from V and 0 bases from J, with 37 bases in between. CDR3 length: 23 residues.